The T cell receptor (beta chain) under discussion was sequenced for a study of early T cells in non-severe SARS-CoV-2 infection. On the study more broadly: Chains from this unsorted whole-blood bulk RNA could not be paired.

CDR1 is LGHNA and CDR2 is YSLEER in the germline V gene. V was shortened by 5 bases and J by 6 bases, with 16 bases between the two germline ends. The CDR3 totals 15 residues. As part of library construction, unique molecular identifiers were attached to individual cDNA molecules. TCRdb fed the 5' RACE reads into MiXCR, producing one record per CDR3 protein. The sample has about 64,000 distinct CDR3 sequences; 10% to 15% are singletons. As regards this clonotype: Its specificity is not known.

Study findings and constraints: Matching against VDJdb likely underestimated virus-specific expansions, favoring anti-spike CD8.

This rearrangement joins TRBV4-3 to TRBJ2-2, with D possibly being TRBD1 or TRBD2 (5 bases each). Sequenced: whole blood. The TCR was taken from an adult who was a healthcare worker with PCR-confirmed SARS-CoV-2 infection or an uninfected control (not recorded which). CDR3 residues: CASSVRPKGPGELFF. In nucleotides, the CDR3 is TGCGCCAGCAGCGTCCGGCCCAAGGGACCCGGGGAGCTGTTTTTT.